This TCR beta chain derives from a study of blood T cell repertoires in COVID-19. Germline assignment: CDR1 SNHLY and CDR2 FYNNEI. The CDR3 extends over 15 amino acids. The V and J ends lost 8 bases and 1 base respectively, with 17 bases between them. Only in-frame clones appear in the TCRdb table, and some are missing; sequencing was by immunoSEQ multiplex PCR. The data contain approximately 100,000 clones, about 85% of them singletons. Sequencing input: peripheral blood. This sequence was found in a human donor in a cohort sampled during active COVID-19. The rearrangement uses TRBV2 and TRBJ1-2; D gene ambiguous. The CDR3, as DNA: TGTGCCAGCCCCCCTCTTGCGGGCTATAACTATGGCTACACCTTC. Residues: CASPPLAGYNYGYTF.